The rows below give T cell receptor beta chains drawn from one sample of a study of blood T cell repertoires in COVID-19. Data came from immunoSEQ multiplex PCR; TCRdb stores just in-frame clones and leaves some out. The data show around 200,000 clones, approximately 91% seen once. The source material was peripheral blood. The receptor set was obtained from a man between 18 and 29 years old with active or convalescent COVID-19. Each CDR3 is given with its conserved first and last residue. D genes are given only for firm matches. Clone size is shown for a subset of rows, as once, few, many or a class of expanded clone.

size | J | V | D | CDR3 | DNA
once | TRBJ1-1 | TRBV6-4 | - | CASSETGLDEAFF | TGTGCCAGCAGTGAGACAGGCTTGGATGAAGCTTTCTTT
- | TRBJ2-7 | TRBV2 | TRBD1 | CASRAGTGAEQYF | TGTGCCAGCCGTGCCGGGACAGGGGCCGAGCAGTACTTC
- | TRBJ1-1 | TRBV7-3 | - | CASSPRTAMNTEAFF | TGTGCCAGCAGCCCACGGACAGCCATGAACACTGAAGCTTTCTTT
- | TRBJ2-5 | TRBV9 | - | CASSVGMGAETQYF | TGTGCCAGCAGCGTGGGGATGGGGGCGGAGACCCAGTACTTC
- | TRBJ2-1 | TRBV6-5 | TRBD1 | CASRWDSTYNEQFF | TGTGCCAGCAGATGGGACAGCACCTACAATGAGCAGTTCTTC
few | TRBJ2-7 | TRBV3-1/TRBV3-2 | - | CASSPTNKGLEQYF | TGTGCCAGCAGTCCTACCAACAAGGGGCTCGAGCAGTACTTC
- | TRBJ2-2 | TRBV24-1 | - | CATSHPGHSNTGELFF | TGTGCCACCAGTCATCCGGGACACTCGAACACCGGGGAGCTGTTTTTT
- | TRBJ2-1 | TRBV19 | - | CASSPYDGGPNEQFF | TGTGCCAGTAGCCCCTACGACGGAGGGCCCAATGAGCAGTTCTTC
once | TRBJ1-2 | TRBV5-1 | - | CASSRITGFGDGYTF | TGCGCCAGCAGCAGAATTACAGGGTTTGGTGACGGCTACACCTTC
- | TRBJ2-2 | TRBV25-1 | - | CASSESGRVGTGELFF | TGTGCCAGCAGTGAATCCGGCAGGGTAGGCACCGGGGAGCTGTTTTTT
- | TRBJ2-2 | TRBV6-2/TRBV6-3 | TRBD2 | CASSYARAGANGELFF | TGTGCCAGCAGTTATGCGCGAGCGGGAGCCAACGGGGAGCTGTTTTTT
- | TRBJ2-3 | TRBV7-6 | - | CASSPPAGLGTDTQYF | TGTGCCAGCAGCCCCCCTGCGGGACTCGGCACAGATACGCAGTATTTT
once | TRBJ2-5 | TRBV19 | TRBD2 | CASSMGREGTQYF | TGTGCCAGTAGTATGGGCAGGGAGGGGACCCAGTACTTC
- | TRBJ1-6 | TRBV18 | TRBD1 | CASSQDRDSSPLHF | TGTGCCAGCTCTCAGGACAGGGATAGTTCACCCCTCCACTTT
- | TRBJ1-4 | TRBV12-2 | - | CASRWNRKEKLFF | TGTGCAAGTCGCTGGAACAGAAAAGAAAAACTGTTTTTT
- | TRBJ2-2 | TRBV18 | TRBD2 | CASSLGLAGVLAGELFF | TGTGCCAGCTCACTCGGACTAGCGGGAGTCTTAGCCGGGGAGCTGTTTTTT
- | TRBJ2-7 | TRBV19 | - | CASSISRVGGALGEQYF | TGTGCCAGTAGTATCAGTCGGGTTGGAGGGGCCCTCGGCGAGCAGTACTTC
- | TRBJ2-1 | TRBV15 | TRBD2 | CATSKVGSGRVLAPFF | TGTGCCACCAGCAAAGTGGGAAGCGGGAGGGTCCTGGCTCCGTTCTTC
- | TRBJ2-5 | TRBV5-1 | - | CASSLGPSQETQYF | TGCGCCAGCAGCTTGGGCCCCAGCCAAGAGACCCAGTACTTC
- | TRBJ2-1 | TRBV4-2 | TRBD1 | CASSQEETGNNEQFF | TGTGCCAGCAGCCAAGAGGAGACAGGGAACAATGAGCAGTTCTTC
- | TRBJ2-3 | TRBV6-5 | - | CASRTTGRDTQYF | TGTGCCAGCAGAACTACGGGGAGGGATACGCAGTATTTT
- | TRBJ2-7 | TRBV7-2 | TRBD2 | CASSISGSTYEQYF | TGTGCCAGCAGCATTAGCGGGAGTACCTACGAGCAGTACTTC
- | TRBJ1-3 | TRBV7-2 | - | CASSPAGYSGNTIYF | TGTGCCAGCAGCCCGGCAGGGTACTCTGGAAACACCATATATTTT
- | TRBJ2-7 | TRBV3-1/TRBV3-2 | - | CASSSDSDEQYF | TGTGCCAGCAGCTCGGACTCGGACGAGCAGTACTTC
- | TRBJ1-5 | TRBV19 | TRBD1 | CASSTEGARSQPQHF | TGTGCCAGTAGTACAGAGGGGGCTAGGAGTCAGCCCCAGCATTTT
many | TRBJ2-7 | TRBV4-1 | TRBD2 | CASSQDPPGLAGILRQQYF | TGCGCCAGCAGCCAAGATCCTCCGGGACTAGCGGGAATACTACGTCAGCAGTACTTC
few | TRBJ2-1 | TRBV27 | - | CASSHPDSYNEQFF | TGTGCCAGCAGTCACCCGGACAGCTACAATGAGCAGTTCTTC
- | TRBJ2-7 | TRBV5-5 | - | CASAQRRVSYEQYF | TGTGCCAGCGCCCAGCGGAGGGTCTCCTACGAGCAGTACTTC
- | TRBJ1-2 | TRBV6-2/TRBV6-3 | TRBD1 | CASSSDGQDFNYGYTF | TGTGCCAGCAGTTCCGACGGACAGGATTTTAACTATGGCTACACCTTC
- | TRBJ2-4 | TRBV6-1 | TRBD2 | CASSDPWGGRLAKNIQYF | TGTGCCAGCAGTGACCCTTGGGGGGGGAGGCTAGCCAAAAACATTCAGTACTTC
- | TRBJ2-1 | TRBV30 | - | CAWSVPGLTYYNEQFF | TGTGCCTGGAGTGTACCCGGACTTACCTACTACAATGAGCAGTTCTTC
- | TRBJ2-1 | TRBV19 | - | CASSTGNNEQFF | TGTGCCAGCTCGACTGGAAACAATGAGCAGTTCTTC
once | TRBJ2-2 | TRBV5-1 | TRBD2 | CASSLFRTSGSPGELFF | TGCGCCAGCAGCTTATTCCGAACTAGCGGGAGTCCCGGGGAGCTGTTTTTT
- | TRBJ2-1 | TRBV7-3 | - | CASSQGLQRPNEQFF | TGTGCCAGCAGCCAGGGACTCCAGAGACCCAATGAGCAGTTCTTC
once | TRBJ1-1 | TRBV11-1 | - | CASSLGTAYEAFF | TGTGCCAGCAGCTTAGGGACAGCTTATGAAGCTTTCTTT
- | TRBJ2-5 | TRBV18 | TRBD2 | CASSGTSGETQYF | TGTGCCAGCTCCGGGACTAGCGGGGAGACCCAGTACTTC
- | TRBJ1-2 | TRBV4-2 | - | CASSQEGRRRDGYTF | TGTGCCAGCAGCCAAGAAGGGCGGAGGCGGGATGGCTACACCTTC
few | TRBJ1-2 | TRBV20-1 | - | CSVFNYGYTF | TGCAGTGTATTTAACTATGGCTACACCTTC
- | TRBJ2-3 | TRBV2 | TRBD2 | CASRRGGGADTQYF | TGTGCCAGCAGGCGGGGGGGCGGGGCAGATACGCAGTATTTT
once | TRBJ1-5 | TRBV5-5 | TRBD1 | CASSHSPSRTGSQPQHF | TGTGCCAGCAGCCACTCCCCCAGTCGGACAGGGTCTCAGCCCCAGCATTTT
- | TRBJ1-1 | TRBV7-9 | - | CASSRGAGPNTEAFF | TGTGCCAGCAGCAGGGGCGCAGGGCCCAACACTGAAGCTTTCTTT
- | TRBJ2-2 | TRBV19 | TRBD1 | CASSTGTGHTGELFF | TGTGCCAGTAGTACCGGGACAGGGCACACCGGGGAGCTGTTTTTT
- | TRBJ2-7 | TRBV11-2 | TRBD1 | CASSFTGQGPYEQYF | TGTGCCAGCAGCTTTACGGGACAGGGTCCCTACGAGCAGTACTTC
- | TRBJ1-1 | TRBV2 | - | CASSPVWTEAFF | TGTGCCAGCAGCCCAGTCTGGACTGAAGCTTTCTTT
- | TRBJ1-4 | TRBV5-1 | - | CASSFRGGNEKLFF | TGCGCCAGCAGCTTTCGGGGAGGGAATGAAAAACTGTTTTTT
- | TRBJ1-2 | TRBV9 | - | CASSSSGREGYTF | TGTGCCAGCAGCTCCTCCGGGAGGGAAGGCTACACCTTC
- | TRBJ2-3 | TRBV27 | TRBD1 | CASRHLKTGGTDTQYF | TGTGCCAGCCGACACCTCAAGACAGGGGGTACAGATACGCAGTATTTT
- | TRBJ1-5 | TRBV27 | TRBD1 | CASSLRTGSNQPQHF | TGTGCCAGCAGTTTAAGGACAGGGAGCAATCAGCCCCAGCATTTT
- | TRBJ2-7 | TRBV7-2 | - | CASSLAARGTDEQYF | TGTGCCAGCAGCTTAGCGGCTCGAGGTACCGACGAGCAGTACTTC
- | TRBJ1-2 | TRBV7-2 | TRBD1 | CASSLAAGGNYGYTF | TGTGCCAGCAGCTTAGCAGCAGGGGGCAACTATGGCTACACCTTC
- | TRBJ2-7 | TRBV4-2 | - | CASSQGAATYEQYF | TGTGCCAGCAGCCAAGGGGCTGCTACCTACGAGCAGTACTTC
- | TRBJ2-1 | TRBV2 | TRBD2 | CASSRPTSAYNEQFF | TGTGCCAGCAGCCGCCCGACTAGCGCTTACAATGAGCAGTTCTTC
- | TRBJ2-2 | TRBV9 | - | CASSVAPPGNTGELFF | TGTGCCAGCAGCGTAGCTCCACCCGGTAACACCGGGGAGCTGTTTTTT
- | TRBJ1-5 | TRBV2 | - | CASSGEANQPQHF | TGTGCCAGCAGTGGTGAGGCGAATCAGCCCCAGCATTTT
- | TRBJ1-5 | TRBV3-1/TRBV3-2 | TRBD1 | CASSQDTGGQQPQHF | TGTGCCAGCAGCCAAGATACAGGGGGACAGCAGCCCCAGCATTTT